A selection of T cell receptor beta chains follows, all from one sample in a study of cytomegalovirus exposure and HLA in healthy donors. Sequenced by immunoSEQ multiplex PCR; TCRdb stores in-frame clones only, minus some. The profile shows about 140,000 clones, 80% of them singletons. The sequenced sample consisted of PBMCs. These TCRs come from a male donor in good health and CMV-seronegative. Both conserved end residues are part of each CDR3. A D gene is named only where the DNA matches it firmly. Not every row has a clone size; where given, it reads once, few, many or a size class.

clone size: .; J gene: TRBJ2-1; D gene: .; V gene: TRBV5-8; CDR3 DNA: TGTGCCAGCAGCTTGGGTAGCCGGTTGCAGCCCTACAATGAGCAGTTCTTC; CDR3 protein: CASSLGSRLQPYNEQFF
clone size: .; J gene: TRBJ1-5; D gene: TRBD1; V gene: TRBV19; CDR3 DNA: TGTGCCAGTAGTGGGACAGGGATAGGGCAGCCCCAGCATTTT; CDR3 protein: CASSGTGIGQPQHF
clone size: .; J gene: TRBJ1-4; D gene: TRBD1; V gene: TRBV7-9; CDR3 DNA: TGTGCCAGCAGCTTATCCTCGGACAGGGTTGAAAAACTGTTTTTT; CDR3 protein: CASSLSSDRVEKLFF
clone size: .; J gene: TRBJ2-3; D gene: TRBD1; V gene: TRBV14; CDR3 DNA: TGTGCCAGCAGCCAAGGGGGCAGGGGGAACGCAGATACGCAGTATTTT; CDR3 protein: CASSQGGRGNADTQYF
clone size: .; J gene: TRBJ2-7; D gene: TRBD1; V gene: TRBV29-1; CDR3 DNA: TGCAGCGCAGGGACAGGGGCCTCCGAGCAGTACTTC; CDR3 protein: CSAGTGASEQYF
clone size: .; J gene: TRBJ2-6; D gene: .; V gene: TRBV19; CDR3 DNA: TGTGTCAGTCGGTTCTCTGGGGCCAACGTCCTGACTTTC; CDR3 protein: CVSRFSGANVLTF
clone size: .; J gene: TRBJ2-5; D gene: .; V gene: TRBV11-2; CDR3 DNA: TGTGCCAGCAGCTTAGATCGCCCGGGGCAAGAGACCCAGTACTTC; CDR3 protein: CASSLDRPGQETQYF
clone size: .; J gene: TRBJ2-1; D gene: TRBD1; V gene: TRBV4-1; CDR3 DNA: TGCGCCAGCAGCCAGGACAGGGGGGGTGAGCAGTTCTTC; CDR3 protein: CASSQDRGGEQFF
clone size: .; J gene: TRBJ2-3; D gene: .; V gene: TRBV25-1; CDR3 DNA: TGTGCCCGGGGGGCCGAGACAGATACGCAGTATTTT; CDR3 protein: CARGAETDTQYF
clone size: .; J gene: TRBJ1-2; D gene: .; V gene: TRBV15; CDR3 DNA: TGTGCCACCAGCAGAGATAGAATCTATGGCTACACCTTC; CDR3 protein: CATSRDRIYGYTF
clone size: .; J gene: TRBJ1-1; D gene: .; V gene: TRBV7-3; CDR3 DNA: TGTGCCAGCAGCTTACAACAGAACACTGAAGCTTTCTTT; CDR3 protein: CASSLQQNTEAFF
clone size: .; J gene: TRBJ1-1; D gene: .; V gene: TRBV20-1; CDR3 DNA: TGCAGTGGCAACGGTCGTGAAGCTTTCTTT; CDR3 protein: CSGNGREAFF
clone size: .; J gene: TRBJ1-1; D gene: .; V gene: TRBV30; CDR3 DNA: TGTGCCTGGAGTCTCCAGGAGAACACTGAAGCTTTCTTT; CDR3 protein: CAWSLQENTEAFF
clone size: once; J gene: TRBJ2-1; D gene: .; V gene: TRBV5-1; CDR3 DNA: TGCGCCAGCAGCGAGGGGGGGTACTCCTACAATGAGCAGTTCTTC; CDR3 protein: CASSEGGYSYNEQFF
clone size: .; J gene: TRBJ1-1; D gene: .; V gene: TRBV5-1; CDR3 DNA: TGCGCCAGCAGCTACGAGTCGGGGGATGAAGCTTTCTTT; CDR3 protein: CASSYESGDEAFF
clone size: .; J gene: TRBJ2-1; D gene: TRBD1; V gene: TRBV7-2; CDR3 DNA: TGTGCCAGCAGCTTAGTTGGGACAGGAGAATACAATGAGCAGTTCTTC; CDR3 protein: CASSLVGTGEYNEQFF
clone size: .; J gene: TRBJ1-2; D gene: .; V gene: TRBV27; CDR3 DNA: TGTGCCAGCAGTCAAGACAGTAGTGGCTACACCTTC; CDR3 protein: CASSQDSSGYTF
clone size: few; J gene: TRBJ2-7; D gene: TRBD1; V gene: TRBV7-2; CDR3 DNA: TGTGCCAGCAGCTTAGGGACAGGGGCCTCCTACGAGCAGTACTTC; CDR3 protein: CASSLGTGASYEQYF
clone size: .; J gene: TRBJ1-2; D gene: .; V gene: TRBV25-1; CDR3 DNA: TGTGCCACGCGAACGGGGGGCGATGGCTACACCTTC; CDR3 protein: CATRTGGDGYTF
clone size: .; J gene: TRBJ2-3; D gene: .; V gene: TRBV5-1; CDR3 DNA: TGCGCCAGCAGCCCCCAGGGGCAACACACAGATACGCAGTATTTT; CDR3 protein: CASSPQGQHTDTQYF
clone size: .; J gene: TRBJ1-5; D gene: .; V gene: TRBV27; CDR3 DNA: TGTGCCAGCAGCTATTATAGCAATCAGCCCCAGCATTTT; CDR3 protein: CASSYYSNQPQHF
clone size: .; J gene: TRBJ2-1; D gene: TRBD1; V gene: TRBV7-9; CDR3 DNA: TGTGCCAGCAGCTGGCCAACAGGGGCGGGCGATGAGCAGTTCTTC; CDR3 protein: CASSWPTGAGDEQFF
clone size: .; J gene: TRBJ2-3; D gene: .; V gene: TRBV7-2; CDR3 DNA: TGTGCCAGCAGCTTAGGTCACATCACAGATACGCAGTATTTT; CDR3 protein: CASSLGHITDTQYF
clone size: once; J gene: TRBJ2-2; D gene: .; V gene: TRBV19; CDR3 DNA: TGTGCCAGTAGTATCGTAGGAGGGAGCAACACCGGGGAGCTGTTTTTT; CDR3 protein: CASSIVGGSNTGELFF